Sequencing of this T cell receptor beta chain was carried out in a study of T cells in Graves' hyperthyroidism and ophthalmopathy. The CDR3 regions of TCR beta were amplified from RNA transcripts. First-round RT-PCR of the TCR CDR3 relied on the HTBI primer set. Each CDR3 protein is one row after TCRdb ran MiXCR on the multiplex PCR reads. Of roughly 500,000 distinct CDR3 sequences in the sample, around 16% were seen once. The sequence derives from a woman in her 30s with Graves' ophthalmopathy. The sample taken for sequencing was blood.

The CDR3, as DNA: TGTGCCAGCAGCGCCACAACGGGACAGGGGACCTACGAGCAGTACTTC. It specifies CASSATTGQGTYEQYF. The chain employs TRBV9 and TRBJ2-7; the match to TRBD1 covers 10 bases. Germline assignment: CDR1 SGDLS and CDR2 YYNGEE. Unmatched junction bases numbered 8, after V lost 3 bases and J lost 2 bases. The CDR3 sequence is 16 residues long.